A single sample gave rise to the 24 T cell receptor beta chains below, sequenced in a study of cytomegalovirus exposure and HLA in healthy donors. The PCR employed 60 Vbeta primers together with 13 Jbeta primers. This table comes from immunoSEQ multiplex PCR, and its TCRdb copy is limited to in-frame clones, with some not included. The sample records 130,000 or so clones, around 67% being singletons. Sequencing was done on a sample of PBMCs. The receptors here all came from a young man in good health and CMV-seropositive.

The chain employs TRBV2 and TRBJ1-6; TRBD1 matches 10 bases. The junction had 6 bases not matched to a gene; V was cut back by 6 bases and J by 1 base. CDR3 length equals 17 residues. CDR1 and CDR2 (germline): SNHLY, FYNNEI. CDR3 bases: TGTGCCAGCAGCCGACAGGGGGCGATGTCCTATAATTCACCCCTCCACTTT. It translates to CASSRQGAMSYNSPLHF.

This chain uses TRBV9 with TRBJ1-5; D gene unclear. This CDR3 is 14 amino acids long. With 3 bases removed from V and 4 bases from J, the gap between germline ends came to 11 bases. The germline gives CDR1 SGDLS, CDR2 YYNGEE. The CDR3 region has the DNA TGTGCCAGCAGCGCCTACGACGGGAATCAGCCCCAGCATTTT. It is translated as CASSAYDGNQPQHF.

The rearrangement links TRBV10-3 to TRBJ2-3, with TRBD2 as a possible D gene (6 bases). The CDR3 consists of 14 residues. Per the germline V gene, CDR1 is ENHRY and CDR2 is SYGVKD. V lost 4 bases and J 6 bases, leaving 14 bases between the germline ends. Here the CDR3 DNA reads TGTGCCATCAGTGTGTCTAGCGCGAGGGATACGCAGTATTTT. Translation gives CAISVSSARDTQYF.

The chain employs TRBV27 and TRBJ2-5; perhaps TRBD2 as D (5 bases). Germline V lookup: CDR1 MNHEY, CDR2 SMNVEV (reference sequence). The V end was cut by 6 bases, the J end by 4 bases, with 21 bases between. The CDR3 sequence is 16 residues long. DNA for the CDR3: TGTGCCAGCAGCACCTTGACGGGGTGGGAAGGAGAGACCCAGTACTTC. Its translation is CASSTLTGWEGETQYF.

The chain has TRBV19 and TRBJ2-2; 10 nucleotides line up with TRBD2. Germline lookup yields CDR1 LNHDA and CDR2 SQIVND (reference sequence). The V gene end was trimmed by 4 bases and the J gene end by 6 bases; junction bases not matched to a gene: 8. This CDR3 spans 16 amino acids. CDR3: CASSKKSGRAAGELFF. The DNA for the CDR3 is TGTGCCAGTAGTAAAAAGAGCGGGAGGGCCGCCGGGGAGCTGTTTTTT.

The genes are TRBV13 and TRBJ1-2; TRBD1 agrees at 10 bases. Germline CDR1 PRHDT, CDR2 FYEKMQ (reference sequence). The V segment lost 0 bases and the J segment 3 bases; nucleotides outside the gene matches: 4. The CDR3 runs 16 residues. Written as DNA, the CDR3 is TGTGCCAGCAGCTTAGGTGGACAGGGGGTGTACTATGGCTACACCTTC. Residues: CASSLGGQGVYYGYTF.

CDR3 residues: CASSFLLTGRNSPLHF. The CDR3 bases are TGTGCCAGCAGCTTTCTCCTGACAGGGAGGAATTCACCCCTCCACTTT. V usage is TRBV5-6 and J usage is TRBJ1-6; 7 bases align to TRBD1. With 2 bases clipped from V and 7 bases from J, the junction kept 9 bases outside the gene matches. Germline V lookup: CDR1 SGHDT, CDR2 YYEEEE. The CDR3 has 16 residues.

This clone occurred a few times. This CDR3 reads CASVLLAGYGETQYF. As DNA, the CDR3 is TGTGCCAGCGTTTTACTAGCGGGGTACGGAGAGACCCAGTACTTC. V usage is TRBV2 and J usage is TRBJ2-5, with 10 positions matching TRBD2. Germline lookup yields CDR1 SNHLY and CDR2 FYNNEI. The V and J ends lost 8 bases and 4 bases, in that order; junction bases with no gene match: 10. The CDR3 length is 15 residues.

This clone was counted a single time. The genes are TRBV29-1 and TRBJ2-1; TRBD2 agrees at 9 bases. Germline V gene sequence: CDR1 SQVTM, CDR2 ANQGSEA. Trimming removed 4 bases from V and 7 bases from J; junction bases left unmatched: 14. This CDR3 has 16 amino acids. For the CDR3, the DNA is TGCAGCGTTGCCAAAAGGGCGGGAGGGCCATATAATGAGCAGTTCTTC. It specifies CSVAKRAGGPYNEQFF.

CDR3 region: CASSQARRSGNEQFF. CDR3 sequence (DNA): TGTGCCAGCAGCCAAGCTCGACGGTCAGGGAATGAGCAGTTCTTC. The V gene is TRBV14, the J gene TRBJ2-1; tentatively, D is TRBD1 (5 bases). The V gene's germline CDR1 is SGHDN and CDR2 FVKESK. The CDR3 extends over 15 amino acids. Trimming took off 1 base at V and 7 bases at J, with 14 bases between the two ends.

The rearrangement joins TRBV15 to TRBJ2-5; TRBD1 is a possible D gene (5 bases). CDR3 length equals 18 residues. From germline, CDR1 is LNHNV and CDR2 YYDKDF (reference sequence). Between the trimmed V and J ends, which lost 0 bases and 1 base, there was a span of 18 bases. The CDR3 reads CATSRDYNSGKLQETQYF. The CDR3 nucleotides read TGTGCCACCAGCAGAGATTACAATTCAGGGAAGCTCCAAGAGACCCAGTACTTC.

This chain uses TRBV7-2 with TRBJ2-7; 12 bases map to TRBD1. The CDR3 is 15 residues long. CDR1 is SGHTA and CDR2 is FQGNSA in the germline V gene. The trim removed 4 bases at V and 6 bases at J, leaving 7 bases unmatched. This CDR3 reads CASSWGDRGPLEQYF. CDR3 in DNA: TGTGCCAGCAGCTGGGGGGACAGGGGGCCCCTCGAGCAGTACTTC.

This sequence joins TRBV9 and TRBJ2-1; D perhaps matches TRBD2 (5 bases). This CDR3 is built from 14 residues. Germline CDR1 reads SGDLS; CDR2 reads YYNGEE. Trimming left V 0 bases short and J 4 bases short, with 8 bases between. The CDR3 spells CASSVGGKYNEQFF. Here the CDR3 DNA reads TGTGCCAGCAGCGTAGGAGGGAAATACAATGAGCAGTTCTTC.

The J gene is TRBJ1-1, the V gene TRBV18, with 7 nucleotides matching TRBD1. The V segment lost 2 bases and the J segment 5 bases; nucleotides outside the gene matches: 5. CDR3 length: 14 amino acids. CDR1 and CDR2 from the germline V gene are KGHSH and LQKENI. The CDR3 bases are TGTGCCAGCTCACCAGCAGGGGGAAGGACTGAAGCTTTCTTT. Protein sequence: CASSPAGGRTEAFF.

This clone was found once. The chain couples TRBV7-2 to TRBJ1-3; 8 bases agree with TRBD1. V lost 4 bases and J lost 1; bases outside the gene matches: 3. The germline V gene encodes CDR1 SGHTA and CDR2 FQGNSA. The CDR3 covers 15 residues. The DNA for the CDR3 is TGTGCCAGCAGCTCGACAGGGGCTTCTGGAAACACCATATATTTT. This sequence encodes CASSSTGASGNTIYF.

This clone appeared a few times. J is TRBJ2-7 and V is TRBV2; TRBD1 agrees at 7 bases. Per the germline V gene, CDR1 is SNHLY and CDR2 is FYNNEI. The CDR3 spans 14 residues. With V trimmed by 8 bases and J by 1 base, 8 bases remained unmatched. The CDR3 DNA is TGTGCCAGCGGGAAAACAGGGGTTTCCTACGAGCAGTACTTC. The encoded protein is CASGKTGVSYEQYF.

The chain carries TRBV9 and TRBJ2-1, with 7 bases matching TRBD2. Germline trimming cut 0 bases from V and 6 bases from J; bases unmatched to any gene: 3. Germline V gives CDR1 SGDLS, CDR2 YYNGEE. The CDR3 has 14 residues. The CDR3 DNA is TGTGCCAGCAGCGTAGGAGGGACTATCAATGAGCAGTTCTTC. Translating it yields CASSVGGTINEQFF.

The CDR3 bases are TGTGCCAGCAGCGTAGAAGACAGGAGTAATTCACCCCTCCACTTT. As protein: CASSVEDRSNSPLHF. The rearrangement links TRBV9 to TRBJ1-6; a possible D gene is TRBD1 (6 bases). The CDR3 runs to 15 residues. CDR1 and CDR2 from the germline V gene are SGDLS and YYNGEE. Between the trimmed V and J ends, which lost 0 bases and 6 bases, there was a span of 10 bases.

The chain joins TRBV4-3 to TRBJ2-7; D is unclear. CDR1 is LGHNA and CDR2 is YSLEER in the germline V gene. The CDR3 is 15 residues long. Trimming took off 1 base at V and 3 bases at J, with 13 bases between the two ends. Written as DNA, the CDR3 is TGCGCCAGCAGCCAAGCGAACACCCTTGTCTACGAGCAGTACTTC. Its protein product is CASSQANTLVYEQYF.

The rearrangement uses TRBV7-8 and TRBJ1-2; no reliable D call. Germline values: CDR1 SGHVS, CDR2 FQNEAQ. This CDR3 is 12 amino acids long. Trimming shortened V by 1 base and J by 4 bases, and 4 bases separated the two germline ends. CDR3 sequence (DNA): TGTGCCAGCAGCTTAGGCAGCTATGGCTACACCTTC. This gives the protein CASSLGSYGYTF.

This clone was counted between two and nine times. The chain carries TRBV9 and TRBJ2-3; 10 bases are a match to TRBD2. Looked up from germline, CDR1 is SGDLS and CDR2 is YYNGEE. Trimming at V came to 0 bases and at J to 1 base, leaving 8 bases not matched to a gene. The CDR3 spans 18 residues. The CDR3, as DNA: TGTGCCAGCAGCGTAGGACTAGCGGGCACGCCAGGCACAGATACGCAGTATTTT. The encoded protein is CASSVGLAGTPGTDTQYF. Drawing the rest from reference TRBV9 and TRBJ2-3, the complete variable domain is DSGVTQTPKHLITATGQRVTLRCSPRSGDLSVYWYQQSLDQGLQFLIQYYNGEERAKGNILERFSAQQFPDLHSELNLSSLELGDSALYFCASSVGLAGTPGTDTQYFGPGTRLTVL.

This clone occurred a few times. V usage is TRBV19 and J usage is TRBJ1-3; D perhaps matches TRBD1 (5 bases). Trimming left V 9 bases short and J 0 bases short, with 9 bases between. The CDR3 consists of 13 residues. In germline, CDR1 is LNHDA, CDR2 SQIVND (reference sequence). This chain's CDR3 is CASRGGSGNTIYF. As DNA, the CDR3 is TGTGCCAGCCGCGGGGGCTCTGGAAACACCATATATTTT. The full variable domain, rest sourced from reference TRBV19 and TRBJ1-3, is DGGITQSPKYLFRKEGQNVTLSCEQNLNHDAMYWYRQDPGQGLRLIYYSQIVNDFQKGDIAEGYSVSREKKESFPLTVTSAQKNPTAFYLCASRGGSGNTIYFGEGSWLTVV.

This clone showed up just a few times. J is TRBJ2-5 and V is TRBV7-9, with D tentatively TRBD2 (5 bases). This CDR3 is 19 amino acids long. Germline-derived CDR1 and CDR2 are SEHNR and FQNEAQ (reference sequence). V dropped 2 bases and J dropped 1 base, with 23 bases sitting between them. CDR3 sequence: CASSLNVGKKGQSQETQYF. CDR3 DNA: TGTGCCAGCAGCTTAAATGTCGGGAAAAAAGGGCAGAGCCAAGAGACCCAGTACTTC.

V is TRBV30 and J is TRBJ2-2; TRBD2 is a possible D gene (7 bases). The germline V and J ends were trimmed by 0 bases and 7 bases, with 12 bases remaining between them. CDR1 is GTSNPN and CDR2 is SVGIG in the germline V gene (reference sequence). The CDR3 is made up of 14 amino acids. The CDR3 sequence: CAWSVGGGRGELFF. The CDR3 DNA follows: TGTGCCTGGAGTGTTGGGGGGGGGCGCGGGGAGCTGTTTTTT. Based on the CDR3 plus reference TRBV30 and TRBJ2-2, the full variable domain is SQTIHQWPATLVQPVGSPLSLECTVEGTSNPNLYWYRQAAGRGLQLLFYSVGIGQISSEVPQNLSASRPQDRQFILSSKKLLLSDSGFYLCAWSVGGGRGELFFGEGSRLTVL.